This TCR beta chain was recorded in a study of blood T cell repertoires in COVID-19. The repertoire was sequenced with immunoSEQ multiplex PCR; TCRdb's copy has only in-frame clones and lacks some. The data show over 45,000 clones, over 80% seen once. Germline V gene sequence: CDR1 LNHDA, CDR2 SQIVND (reference sequence). Trimming took off 6 bases at V and 0 bases at J, with 15 bases between the two ends. CDR3 length: 16 amino acids. The receptor was isolated from a woman aged 55-70 years with acute or convalescent COVID-19. The chain is built from TRBV19 and TRBJ2-1, with TRBD2 as a possible D gene (5 bases). Sequencing used peripheral blood. The CDR3 loop reads CASSRSRGRSYNEQFF. DNA of the CDR3: TGTGCCAGTAGCAGGAGCCGAGGGCGCTCCTACAATGAGCAGTTCTTC. Complete variable domain (other parts from reference TRBV19 and TRBJ2-1): DGGITQSPKYLFRKEGQNVTLSCEQNLNHDAMYWYRQDPGQGLRLIYYSQIVNDFQKGDIAEGYSVSREKKESFPLTVTSAQKNPTAFYLCASSRSRGRSYNEQFFGPGTRLTVL.